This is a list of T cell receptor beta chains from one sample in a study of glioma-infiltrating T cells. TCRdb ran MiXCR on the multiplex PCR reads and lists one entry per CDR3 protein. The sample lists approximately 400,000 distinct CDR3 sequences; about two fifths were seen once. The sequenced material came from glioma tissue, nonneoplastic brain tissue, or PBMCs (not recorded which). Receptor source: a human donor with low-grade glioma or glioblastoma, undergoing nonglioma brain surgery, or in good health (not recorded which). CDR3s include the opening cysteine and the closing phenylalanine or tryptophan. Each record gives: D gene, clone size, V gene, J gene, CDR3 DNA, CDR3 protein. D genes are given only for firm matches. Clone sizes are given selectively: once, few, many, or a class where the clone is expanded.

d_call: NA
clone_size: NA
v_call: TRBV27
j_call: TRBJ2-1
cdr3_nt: TGTGCCAGCAGTTTCGCTAGCAGGGTGAACAATGAGCAGTTCTTC
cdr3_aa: CASSFASRVNNEQFF

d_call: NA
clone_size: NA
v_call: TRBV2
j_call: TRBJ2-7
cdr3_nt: TGTGCCAGCAATCCCTTACAGGGCGCCACGTTCATCTACGAGCAGTACTTC
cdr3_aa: CASNPLQGATFIYEQYF

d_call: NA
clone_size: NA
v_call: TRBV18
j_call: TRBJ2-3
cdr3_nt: TGTGCCAGCTCACCACCCCCTGGGTTTCCCCTTGATACGCAGTATTTT
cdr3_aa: CASSPPPGFPLDTQYF

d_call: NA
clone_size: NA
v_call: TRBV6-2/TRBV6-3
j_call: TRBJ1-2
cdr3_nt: TGTGACAGCACCCAGGGGCAGGGGCGGAGTGGCTACACCTTC
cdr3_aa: CDSTQGQGRSGYTF

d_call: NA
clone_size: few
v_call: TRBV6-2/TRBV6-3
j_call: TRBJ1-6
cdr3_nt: TGTGCCAGCAGCTCGGGACCCGGCGGCTCACCCCTCCACTTT
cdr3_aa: CASSSGPGGSPLHF

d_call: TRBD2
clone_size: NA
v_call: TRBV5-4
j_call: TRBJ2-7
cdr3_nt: TGTGCCAGCAGCCGGGGGGGGGCTAGTCACTACAATGAGCAGTACTTC
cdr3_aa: CASSRGGASHYNEQYF

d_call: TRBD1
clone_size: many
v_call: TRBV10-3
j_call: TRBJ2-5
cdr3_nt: TGTGCCATCAATCCTGGACAGGGCCAAGAGACCCAGTACTTC
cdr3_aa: CAINPGQGQETQYF

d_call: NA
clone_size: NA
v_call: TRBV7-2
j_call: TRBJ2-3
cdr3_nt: TGTGCCAGCAGAGCGGGACAGTTCACAGATACGCAGTATTTT
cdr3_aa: CASRAGQFTDTQYF

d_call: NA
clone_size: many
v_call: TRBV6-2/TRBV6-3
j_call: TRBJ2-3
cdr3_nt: TGTGCCAGCACCAACGGGGCAGATACGCAGTATTTT
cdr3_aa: CASTNGADTQYF

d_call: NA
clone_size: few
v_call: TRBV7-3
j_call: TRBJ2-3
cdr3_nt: TGTGCCAGCAGCGGACGGGGCTACACAGATACGCAGTATTTT
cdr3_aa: CASSGRGYTDTQYF

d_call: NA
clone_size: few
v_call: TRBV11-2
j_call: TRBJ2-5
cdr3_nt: TGTGCCAGCAGCTTAGGGACACCCCAAGAGACCCAGTACTTC
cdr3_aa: CASSLGTPQETQYF

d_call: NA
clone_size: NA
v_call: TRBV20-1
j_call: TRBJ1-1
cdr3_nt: TGCAGTGCCGGGACAATCCGCATAACTGAAGCTTTCTTT
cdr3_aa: CSAGTIRITEAFF

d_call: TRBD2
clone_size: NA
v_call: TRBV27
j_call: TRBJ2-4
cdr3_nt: TGTGCCAGCAGCTTCCTACTAGCGCGAAGGCTAGCCAAAAACATTCAGTACTTC
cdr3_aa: CASSFLLARRLAKNIQYF

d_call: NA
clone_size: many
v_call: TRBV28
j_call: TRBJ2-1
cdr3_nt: TGTGCCAGCAGTTTACCATCCAATCGAGGGAACGGCTACAATGAGCAGTTCTTC
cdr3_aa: CASSLPSNRGNGYNEQFF

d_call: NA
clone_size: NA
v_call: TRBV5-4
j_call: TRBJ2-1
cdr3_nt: TGTGCCAGCAGCTTGGCGGGAAGAGGGCTGGAGCAGTTCTTC
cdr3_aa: CASSLAGRGLEQFF

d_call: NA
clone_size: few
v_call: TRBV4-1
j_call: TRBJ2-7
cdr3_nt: TGCGCCAGCAGCCAATATCGTACCTCCCCTCTTTTCTCCTACGAGCAGTACTTC
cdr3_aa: CASSQYRTSPLFSYEQYF

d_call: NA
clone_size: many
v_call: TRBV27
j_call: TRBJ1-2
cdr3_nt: TGTGCCAGCAAGTACAGATCTAACTATGGCTACACCTTC
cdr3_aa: CASKYRSNYGYTF

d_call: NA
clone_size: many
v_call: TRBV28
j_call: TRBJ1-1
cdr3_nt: TGTGCCAGCAGTTTATCCGGGACAAGGAACACTGAAGCTTTCTTT
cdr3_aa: CASSLSGTRNTEAFF

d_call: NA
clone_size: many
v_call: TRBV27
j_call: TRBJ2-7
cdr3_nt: TGTGCCAGCAGTTTAAGACCCGGGGGCTTACGATACGAGCAGTACTTC
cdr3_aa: CASSLRPGGLRYEQYF

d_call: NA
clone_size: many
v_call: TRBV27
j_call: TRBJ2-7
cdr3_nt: TGTGCCAGCAGTCCGTTACTAAGTGGAGTAGAGCAGTACTTC
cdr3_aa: CASSPLLSGVEQYF

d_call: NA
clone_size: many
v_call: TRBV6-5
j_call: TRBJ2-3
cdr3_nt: TGTGCCAGCAGTTACCAGGCGGGGACTACAGATACGCAGTATTTT
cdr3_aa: CASSYQAGTTDTQYF

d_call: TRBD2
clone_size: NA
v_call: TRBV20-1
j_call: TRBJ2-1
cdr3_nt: TGCAGTGAAAAGGCGGGGACTAGCGGGAGGTCACCAGCCTACAATGAGCAGTTCTTC
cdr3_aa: CSEKAGTSGRSPAYNEQFF

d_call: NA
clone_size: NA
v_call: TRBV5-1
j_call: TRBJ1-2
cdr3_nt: TGCGCCAGCAGCCCCCCGGGGGGGCGCGGGCTAGCGGGATCCTTCTATGGCTACACCTTC
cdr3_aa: CASSPPGGRGLAGSFYGYTF

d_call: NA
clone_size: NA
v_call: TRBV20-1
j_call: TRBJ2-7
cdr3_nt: TGCAGTGCTAGAGATGACGAGGGATACGAGCAGTACTTC
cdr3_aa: CSARDDEGYEQYF

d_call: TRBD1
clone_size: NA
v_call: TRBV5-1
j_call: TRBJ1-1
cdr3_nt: TGCGCCAGCAGCTTAAGGGGGCAAGCTGAAGCTTTCTTT
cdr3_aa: CASSLRGQAEAFF

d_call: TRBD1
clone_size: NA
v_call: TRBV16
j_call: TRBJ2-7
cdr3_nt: TGTGCCAGCAGCCAATGGACAGGCTTCGAGCAGTACTTC
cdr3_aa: CASSQWTGFEQYF

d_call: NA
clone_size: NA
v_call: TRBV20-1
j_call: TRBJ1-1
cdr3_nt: TGCAGTGCTGGGGGGGGGCGCGGGACTGAAGCTTTCTTT
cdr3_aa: CSAGGGRGTEAFF

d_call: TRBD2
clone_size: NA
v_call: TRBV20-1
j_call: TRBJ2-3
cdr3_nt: TGCAGTGCCCCCGCTAGCGGGGTTACAGATACGCAGTATTTT
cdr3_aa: CSAPASGVTDTQYF

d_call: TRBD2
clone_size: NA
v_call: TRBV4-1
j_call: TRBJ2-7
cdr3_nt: TGTGCCAGCAGCGAGCCGACTAGCGTACTATACGAGCAGTACTTC
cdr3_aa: CASSEPTSVLYEQYF

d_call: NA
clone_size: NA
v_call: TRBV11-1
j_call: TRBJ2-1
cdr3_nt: TGTGCCAGCAGCTTAACCGAGAGGTCCAATGAGCAGTTCTTC
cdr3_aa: CASSLTERSNEQFF

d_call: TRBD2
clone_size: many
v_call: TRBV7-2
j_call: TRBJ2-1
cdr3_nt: TGTGCCAGCAGCCTGAGACTAGCGGGAGGGGACAATGAGCAGTTCTTC
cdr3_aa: CASSLRLAGGDNEQFF

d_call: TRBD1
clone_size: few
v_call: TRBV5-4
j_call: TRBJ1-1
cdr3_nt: TGTGCCAGCAGCACAACCGGGACAGGGCATACTGAAGCTTTCTTT
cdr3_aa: CASSTTGTGHTEAFF

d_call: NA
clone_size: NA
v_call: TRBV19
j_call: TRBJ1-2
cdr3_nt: TGTGCCAGTACCCCAAACCGGGTTATCTATGGCTACACCTTC
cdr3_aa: CASTPNRVIYGYTF

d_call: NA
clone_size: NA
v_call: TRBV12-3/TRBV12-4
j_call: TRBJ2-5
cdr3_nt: TGTGCCAGCAGTTTTGAGGTAGCGGAGTACCAAGAGACCCAGTACTTC
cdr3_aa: CASSFEVAEYQETQYF

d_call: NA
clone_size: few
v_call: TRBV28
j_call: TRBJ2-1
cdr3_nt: TGTGCCAGCATAACCGGGTACAATGAGCAGTTCTTC
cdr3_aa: CASITGYNEQFF

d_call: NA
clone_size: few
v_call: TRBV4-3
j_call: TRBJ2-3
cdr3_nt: TGCGCCAGCAGCCCAACCGGGACCTCGGGCTCAGATACGCAGTATTTT
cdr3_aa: CASSPTGTSGSDTQYF

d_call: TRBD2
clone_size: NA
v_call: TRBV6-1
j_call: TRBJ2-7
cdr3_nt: TGTGCCAGCAGTTTCTTTGGGAGGGTTAATAAGGCCGAGCAGTACTTC
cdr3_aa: CASSFFGRVNKAEQYF

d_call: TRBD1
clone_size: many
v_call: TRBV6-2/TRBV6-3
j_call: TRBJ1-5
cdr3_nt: TGTGCCAGCAGTTCCACGACAGGGTGGGGTCAGCCCCAGCATTTT
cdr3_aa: CASSSTTGWGQPQHF

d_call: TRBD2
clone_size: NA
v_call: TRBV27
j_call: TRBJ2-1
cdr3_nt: TGTGCCAGCAGTAGAGATTCCGGGACTAGCGGTTACAATGAGCAGTTCTTC
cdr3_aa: CASSRDSGTSGYNEQFF

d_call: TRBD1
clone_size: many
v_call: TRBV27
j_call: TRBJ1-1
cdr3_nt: TGTGCCAGCAGTCTCACCGACAGGGGTGGCACTGAAGCTTTCTTT
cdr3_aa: CASSLTDRGGTEAFF

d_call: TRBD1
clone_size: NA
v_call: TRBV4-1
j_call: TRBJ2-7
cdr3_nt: TGCGCCAGCAGCCACTTCACGGGACAGCCTTACTACGAGCAGTACTTC
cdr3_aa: CASSHFTGQPYYEQYF

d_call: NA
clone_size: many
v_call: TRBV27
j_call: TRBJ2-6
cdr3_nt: TGTGCCAGCAGTTTTGGTTCCTTCTCTGGGGCCAACGTCCTGACTTTC
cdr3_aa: CASSFGSFSGANVLTF

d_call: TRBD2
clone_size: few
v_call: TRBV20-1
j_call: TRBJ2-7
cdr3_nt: TGCAGTGCTAGAGATTCCAGGACTAGCGTCTACGAGCAGTACTTC
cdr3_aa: CSARDSRTSVYEQYF

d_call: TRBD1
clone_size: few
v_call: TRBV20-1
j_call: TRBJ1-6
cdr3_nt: TGCAGTGCTAGACCCCCGGGACAGGGGAATTCACCCCTCCACTTT
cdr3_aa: CSARPPGQGNSPLHF

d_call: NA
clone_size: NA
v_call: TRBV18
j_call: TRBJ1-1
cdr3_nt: TGTGCCAGCGCGACCACACTGAACACTGAAGCTTTCTTT
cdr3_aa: CASATTLNTEAFF

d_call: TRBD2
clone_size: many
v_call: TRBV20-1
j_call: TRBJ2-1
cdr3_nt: TGCAGTGCATCCGGTATCGGACTAGCGTCCTACAATGAGCAGTTCTTC
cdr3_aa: CSASGIGLASYNEQFF

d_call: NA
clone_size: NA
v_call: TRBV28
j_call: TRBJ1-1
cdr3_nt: TGTGCCAGCAGTCCCTTTCGGGGGGACTGGATCACTGAAGCTTTCTTT
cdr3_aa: CASSPFRGDWITEAFF

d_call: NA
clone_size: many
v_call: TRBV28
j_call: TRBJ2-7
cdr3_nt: TGTGCCAGCAGTTTCTCGGCCTACGAGCAGTACTTC
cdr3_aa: CASSFSAYEQYF

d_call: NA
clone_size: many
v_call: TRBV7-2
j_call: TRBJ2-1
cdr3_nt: TGTGCCAGCAGCTTATTTCCAGAAGGTGAGCAGTTCTTC
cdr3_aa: CASSLFPEGEQFF

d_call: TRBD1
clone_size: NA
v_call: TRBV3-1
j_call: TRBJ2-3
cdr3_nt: TGTGCCAGCAGCCATAAGACAGGGGGCGGAGATACGCAGTATTTT
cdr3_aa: CASSHKTGGGDTQYF

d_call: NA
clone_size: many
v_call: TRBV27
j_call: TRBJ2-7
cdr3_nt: TGTGCCAGCAGCGGACCCGCCTACGAGCAGTACTTC
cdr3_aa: CASSGPAYEQYF